This TCR beta chain derives from a study of T-cell memory formation after mild COVID-19. Study-level findings and limits: Some SARS-CoV-2-responding clones were already detected in memory before infection. CD4+ contracting clones lay mainly in CM and EM, CD8+ ones in EMRA.

In its sample, this clonotype was seen a few times. Its antigen is unknown. 5'RACE, which relied on constant-segment primers, yielded TCR alpha and TCR beta cDNA libraries carrying sample barcodes and UMIs. TCRdb reprocessed the 5' RACE reads with MiXCR, giving one entry per CDR3 protein. Among 30,000 to 45,000 distinct CDR3 sequences, about an eighth were seen once, and the ten largest hold around 28%. Sequencing was done on a sample of PBMCs or a T cell subset sorted from them (not recorded which). This TCR was recovered from a man aged 18 to 35 who had mild COVID-19 (a few samples of this study predate the infection). Cell type and time point are not known.

The CDR3 region has the DNA TGTGCCTGGAGTGTACAGGGAATATATGGCTACACCTTC. As protein: CAWSVQGIYGYTF. The rearrangement joins TRBV30 to TRBJ1-2, with a weak D call TRBD1 (6 bases). V gave up 0 bases and J gave up 5 bases, with 10 bases separating them. The CDR3 runs 13 residues. The V gene's germline CDR1 is GTSNPN and CDR2 SVGIG (reference sequence).